Given below is one T cell receptor beta chain in context. What it binds is unknown. At one boundary the junction diverges from the germline segment, which might be a read error. This sample was taken from a study of T cell repertoires in cytomegalovirus infection. This CDR3 spans 15 amino acids. Germline V CDR1 and CDR2: MGHRA, YSYEKL. TCRdb ran MiXCR on the reads and lists one entry per CDR3 protein. This table holds hundreds of thousands of distinct CDR3 sequences, 30% to 40% found once. The chain couples TRBV4-1 to TRBJ1-6; unclear D gene. The sequence derives from a human donor in good health (CMV status not recorded). Some clones in this sample may be carry-over from other donors' samples. This specimen was cultured PBMCs, taken from culture after CMV antigen stimulation. CDR3 nucleotide sequence: TGTGCCAGCAGCCAAGAACGACCGAACGATTCACCCCTCCACTTT. It encodes CASSQERPNDSPLHF.